This TCR beta chain comes out of a study of blood T cell repertoires in COVID-19. Study-level background: COVID-19 samples collected from the United States, Italy and Spain covered acute and convalescent phases. Sample material is recorded as cDNA or gDNA derived from T cells, B-cell-depleted T cells, or PBMCs.

In the authors' methods: Reference gene primer amplification in the assay estimated nucleated cell counts. The protocol was immunoSEQ multiplex PCR, while the TCRdb copy is restricted to in-frame clones and leaves out a portion. The DNA was the basis for D and trimming; V, J and clone size are from that table. The table lists some 180,000 clones, 65% to 80% of them singletons. The length of the CDR3 is 14 residues. Germline V CDR1 and CDR2: SGHAT, FQNNGV. V lost 5 bases and J 5 bases, leaving 13 bases between the germline ends. Sequencing input: peripheral blood. This TCR was recovered from a man in his fifties or sixties who had recovered from COVID-19. The V and J genes are TRBV11-2 and TRBJ2-1, with D possibly TRBD2 on 5 matching bases. The CDR3 protein is CASSPGRANNEQFF. The CDR3 region has the DNA TGTGCCAGCAGCCCGGGAAGGGCGAACAATGAGCAGTTCTTC.